The 25 T cell receptor beta chains given below trace back to one sample, sequenced in a study of long-term antiretroviral therapy in people with HIV. Survey-level resolution applied to immunoSEQ assay v3.0. Libraries were prepared by immunoSEQ multiplex PCR; TCRdb keeps only in-frame clonotypes and omits some of them. The repertoire holds roughly 29,000 clones, with over 75% as singletons. The sample in question was unsorted PBMCs, obtained 3 years after starting antiretroviral therapy. These receptors all stem from a man between 35 and 55 years old with HIV.

The chain couples TRBV30 to TRBJ2-2; 14 bases are shared with TRBD2. Trimming cost V 2 bases and J 7 bases; bases outside gene matches: 6. The CDR3 extends over 16 amino acids. CDR1 is GTSNPN, CDR2 SVGIG, per germline (reference sequence). The CDR3 sequence: CAWSLGLAGANGELFF. CDR3 DNA: TGTGCCTGGAGTTTGGGACTAGCGGGAGCAAACGGGGAGCTGTTTTTT. The complete variable domain, with remaining parts taken from reference TRBV30 and TRBJ2-2, reads SQTIHQWPATLVQPVGSPLSLECTVEGTSNPNLYWYRQAAGRGLQLLFYSVGIGQISSEVPQNLSASRPQDRQFILSSKKLLLSDSGFYLCAWSLGLAGANGELFFGEGSRLTVL.

V usage is TRBV13 and J usage is TRBJ2-1, with 9 bases fitting TRBD2. V shed 5 bases and J 3 bases; nucleotides not matched to a gene: 14. CDR1 is PRHDT and CDR2 is FYEKMQ in the germline V gene (reference sequence). This CDR3 spans 18 amino acids. The CDR3 coding sequence is TGTGCCAGCAGCCACCCCTCCGGGACTAGCAAAAGCTACAATGAGCAGTTCTTC. This gives the protein CASSHPSGTSKSYNEQFF.

The chain links TRBV13 to TRBJ1-6; D is undetermined. V was trimmed by 5 bases and J by 7 bases, leaving 12 bases between them. Germline CDR1 reads PRHDT; CDR2 reads FYEKMQ (reference sequence). CDR3 size: 14 residues. CDR3: CASSVDLQNSPLHF. The CDR3, as DNA: TGTGCCAGCAGCGTGGATCTTCAGAATTCACCCCTCCACTTT.

The chain uses TRBV5-5 and TRBJ1-1; the D is unclear. From germline, CDR1 is SGHKS and CDR2 YYEKEE (reference sequence). The CDR3 runs to 12 residues. V gave up 0 bases and J gave up 14 bases, with 14 bases separating them. The CDR3 DNA sequence: TGTGCCAGCAGCTTGGAGCAGACCGATTCGTTCTTT. Encoded protein: CASSLEQTDSFF.

The J gene is TRBJ2-7, the V gene TRBV20-1; D possibly uses TRBD1 or TRBD2 (6 bases each). The CDR3 spans 11 residues. In germline, CDR1 is DFQATT, CDR2 SNEGSKA (reference sequence). V lost 5 bases to trimming and J lost 5 bases, with 10 bases between them. The CDR3 loop reads CSARGPDEQYF. In DNA form, the CDR3 reads TGCAGTGCTCGGGGGCCCGACGAGCAGTACTTC.

The chain combines TRBV4-1 with TRBJ1-5; D uncertain. This CDR3 region has 14 residues. CDR1 is MGHRA and CDR2 is YSYEKL in the germline V gene. Trimming shortened V by 4 bases and J by 2 bases, and 9 bases separated the two germline ends. This CDR3 is CASSLERGNQPQHF. CDR3 bases: TGCGCCAGCAGCCTCGAGAGGGGCAATCAGCCCCAGCATTTT.

The chain recombines TRBV7-9 with TRBJ1-4; perhaps TRBD1 as D (6 bases). The CDR3 is 13 amino acids. V was clipped by 0 bases and J by 8 bases, with 7 bases between them. Germline loops: CDR1 SEHNR, CDR2 FQNEAQ (reference sequence). As DNA, the CDR3 is TGTGCCAGCAGCTTAGCAGGACAGGAAAAACTGTTTTTT. It encodes CASSLAGQEKLFF.

This chain connects TRBV7-3 to TRBJ2-2; 7 bases fit TRBD2. CDR1 SGHTA and CDR2 FQGTGA come from the germline V gene. This CDR3 has 15 residues. Germline trimming cut 4 bases from V and 6 bases from J; bases unmatched to any gene: 8. This chain's CDR3 is CASSSGLEGAGELFF. The CDR3 nucleotides are TGTGCCAGCAGCTCCGGACTAGAAGGGGCCGGGGAGCTGTTTTTT.

The chain links TRBV28 to TRBJ2-7; 15 bases are shared with TRBD2. The CDR3 has 22 amino acids. Germline assignment: CDR1 MDHEN and CDR2 SYDVKM. Trimming removed 3 bases from V and 0 bases from J; junction bases left unmatched: 18. The CDR3 loop reads CASSFPLHPGTSGRTSSYEQYF. CDR3 DNA: TGTGCCAGCAGTTTCCCTCTCCACCCCGGGACTAGCGGGAGGACCAGCTCCTACGAGCAGTACTTC.

The chain uses TRBV9 and TRBJ2-7; D is unclear. Germline V gene data show CDR1 as SGDLS and CDR2 as YYNGEE. Trimming cost V 0 bases and J 0 bases, with 10 bases left between them. The CDR3 has 15 residues. DNA for the CDR3: TGTGCCAGCAGCGTAGGTCCGGAACGCTCCTACGAGCAGTACTTC. Amino acids: CASSVGPERSYEQYF.

The chain is built from TRBV5-6 and TRBJ2-7; the D gene is possibly TRBD1 (6 bases). Between the trimmed V and J ends, which lost 4 bases and 3 bases, there was a span of 26 bases. The germline CDR1 and CDR2 sequences are SGHDT and YYEEEE. This CDR3 has 18 amino acids. This CDR3 reads CASSPPGVTGRNLYEQYF. The CDR3 DNA is TGTGCCAGCAGCCCCCCAGGGGTGACAGGTCGAAACCTCTACGAGCAGTACTTC.

The genes are TRBV13 and TRBJ2-7; 9 bases align to TRBD2. V lost 4 bases to trimming and J lost 2 bases; unmatched junction nucleotides: 3. This CDR3 has 14 amino acids. CDR1 and CDR2 (germline): PRHDT, FYEKMQ (reference sequence). In DNA form, the CDR3 reads TGTGCCAGCAGCTCGGGACTAGCAACCTACGAGCAGTACTTC. Its protein product is CASSSGLATYEQYF. The whole variable domain, remainder taken from reference TRBV13 and TRBJ2-7, is AAGVIQSPRHLIKEKRETATLKCYPIPRHDTVYWYQQGPGQDPQFLISFYEKMQSDKGSIPDRFSAQQFSDYHSELNMSSLELGDSALYFCASSSGLATYEQYFGPGTRLTVT.

This chain links TRBV5-6 with TRBJ2-2; D not certain. Germline CDR1 is SGHDT and CDR2 is YYEEEE. V lost 1 base to trimming and J lost 3 bases, with 7 bases between them. The CDR3 loop spans 14 amino acids. In DNA, the CDR3 is TGTGCCAGCAGCTTGAAGTGGGACACCGGGGAGCTGTTTTTT. Amino acid sequence: CASSLKWDTGELFF.

The V call is TRBV14, the J call TRBJ2-7; D is unresolved. The CDR3 is made up of 14 amino acids. Looked up from germline, CDR1 is SGHDN and CDR2 is FVKESK. V was pared by 0 bases and J by 2 bases, with 8 bases between. The CDR3 sequence is CASSQDAVAYEQYF. As DNA, the CDR3 is TGTGCCAGCAGCCAAGACGCCGTCGCCTACGAGCAGTACTTC.

The chain is built from TRBV14 and TRBJ1-6; D is unclear. CDR1 and CDR2 (germline): SGHDN, FVKESK. This CDR3 region has 15 residues. V was pared by 2 bases and J by 6 bases, with 11 bases between. CDR3 sequence (DNA): TGTGCCAGCAGCCAATTGCGAGGCAGTAATTCACCCCTCCACTTT. This codes for CASSQLRGSNSPLHF.

The gene calls are TRBV5-1 and TRBJ2-7; 11 bases are a match to TRBD1. From germline, CDR1 is SGHRS and CDR2 YFSETQ. With V trimmed by 3 bases and J by 3 bases, 11 bases remained unmatched. The CDR3 runs to 17 residues. CDR3: CASSWGTGGSVIYEQYF. The CDR3 DNA reads as TGCGCCAGCAGCTGGGGGACAGGGGGATCGGTCATCTACGAGCAGTACTTC.

This chain connects TRBV19 to TRBJ2-7, with 9 nucleotides matching TRBD1. With V trimmed by 4 bases and J by 5 bases, 15 bases remained unmatched. Per germline, CDR1 LNHDA and CDR2 SQIVND (reference sequence). This CDR3 contains 17 residues. The CDR3 region is CASSKTGRDRVRHEQYF. The CDR3 DNA follows: TGTGCCAGTAGTAAAACGGGCAGGGACAGGGTTCGACACGAGCAGTACTTC.

The chain carries TRBV9 and TRBJ1-1; TRBD1 matches 7 bases. CDR3 length: 15 amino acids. The V gene's germline CDR1 is SGDLS and CDR2 YYNGEE. Trimming took 4 bases from V and 5 from J; bases not matched to a gene: 11. The CDR3 protein is CASSYLGGSKTEAFF. The CDR3 DNA reads as TGTGCCAGCAGCTACCTAGGGGGCTCGAAGACTGAAGCTTTCTTT. Full variable domain (rest looked up from reference TRBV9 and TRBJ1-1): DSGVTQTPKHLITATGQRVTLRCSPRSGDLSVYWYQQSLDQGLQFLIQYYNGEERAKGNILERFSAQQFPDLHSELNLSSLELGDSALYFCASSYLGGSKTEAFFGQGTRLTVV.

The rearrangement uses TRBV2 and TRBJ2-4, with D perhaps given as TRBD1 or TRBD2 (5 bases each). CDR3 size: 14 residues. Germline CDR1 and CDR2: SNHLY and FYNNEI. Trimming removed 4 bases from V and 1 base from J, with 8 bases in between. As DNA, the CDR3 is TGTGCCAGCAGTGCCGGGACGGCCAAAAACATTCAGTACTTC. This encodes CASSAGTAKNIQYF.

The chain recombines TRBV2 with TRBJ2-3; a possible D gene is TRBD2 (7 bases). Deletions cut 7 bases from V and 9 bases from J, with 20 bases between. Germline V gene lookup returns CDR1 SNHLY and CDR2 FYNNEI. The CDR3 consists of 14 residues. Here the CDR3 reads CASKGGTTGGTQYF. Written as DNA, the CDR3 is TGTGCCAGCAAGGGGGGGACCACGGGGGGCACGCAGTATTTT. The full variable domain, in which reference TRBV2 and TRBJ2-3 provide the parts outside the CDR3, is EPEVTQTPSHQVTQMGQEVILRCVPISNHLYFYWYRQILGQKVEFLVSFYNNEISEKSEIFDDQFSVERPDGSNFTLKIRSTKLEDSAMYFCASKGGTTGGTQYFGPGTRLTVL.

The chain links TRBV2 to TRBJ2-7; 7 positions match TRBD1. Looked up from germline, CDR1 is SNHLY and CDR2 is FYNNEI. The trim removed 4 bases at V and 2 bases at J, leaving 2 bases unmatched. This CDR3 has 13 residues. Here the CDR3 DNA reads TGTGCCAGCAGTGGACAGGGTGCCTACGAGCAGTACTTC. Protein product: CASSGQGAYEQYF.

This chain uses TRBV5-1 with TRBJ2-7, with D perhaps TRBD1 (5 bases). The CDR3 length is 17 residues. Trimming stripped 2 bases from V and 0 bases from J, with 18 bases between. From germline, CDR1 is SGHRS and CDR2 YFSETQ. The chain's CDR3 is CASSFGRGPDNSYEQYF. The DNA for the CDR3 is TGCGCCAGCAGCTTCGGTAGAGGACCGGACAACTCCTACGAGCAGTACTTC.

The chain carries TRBV9 and TRBJ2-7; D is perhaps TRBD2 (7 bases). The CDR3 covers 16 residues. V dropped 4 bases and J dropped 5 bases, with 22 bases sitting between them. Germline V gene sequence: CDR1 SGDLS, CDR2 YYNGEE. The CDR3 coding sequence is TGTGCCAGCAGCCCCCAAGCTGGGGGGGCTAGCGACGAGCAGTACTTC. This encodes CASSPQAGGASDEQYF.

This chain uses TRBV19 with TRBJ1-5; 7 bases line up with TRBD1. Trimming removed 5 bases from V and 1 base from J; junction bases left unmatched: 5. CDR3 length: 15 residues. Germline V gene lookup returns CDR1 LNHDA and CDR2 SQIVND (reference sequence). CDR3 protein: CASSAQQGSNQPQHF. CDR3 nucleotide sequence: TGTGCCAGTAGTGCTCAACAGGGGAGCAATCAGCCCCAGCATTTT.

This chain links TRBV11-3 with TRBJ2-7; tentatively, D is TRBD2 (5 bases). This CDR3 has 16 amino acids. CDR1 is SGHNT and CDR2 is YENEEA in the germline V gene. Between the trimmed V and J ends, which lost 0 bases and 3 bases, there was a span of 15 bases. CDR3 sequence: CASSLEYNSGNYEQYF. CDR3 nucleotide sequence: TGTGCCAGCAGCTTAGAATATAACAGCGGTAACTACGAGCAGTACTTC. Full variable domain (missing parts from reference TRBV11-3 and TRBJ2-7): EAGVVQSPRYKIIEKKQPVAFWCNPISGHNTLYWYLQNLGQGPELLIRYENEEAVDDSQLPKDRFSAERLKGVDSTLKIQPAELGDSAVYLCASSLEYNSGNYEQYFGPGTRLTVT.